The clone carrying this T cell receptor beta chain was observed once. Assay used: immunoSEQ multiplex PCR; TCRdb lists only in-frame clones, some missing. The sample contains 80,000 or so clones, about 88% of which appear only once. This entry comes from a study of radiation and T cells in renal cell carcinoma. Germline V gives CDR1 SGHVS, CDR2 FQNEAQ. This CDR3 contains 11 residues. The V end was cut by 3 bases, the J end by 5 bases, with 4 bases between. Time point in this sample: blood 4 weeks post-SBRT, at nephrectomy. The treatment here: 15 Gy SBRT to primary tumor, nephrectomy 4 weeks later. The TCR comes from a woman between 70 and 85 years old with renal cell carcinoma. This chain uses TRBV7-8 with TRBJ2-5; D gene unclear. The sequencing here drew on blood, taken from a patient whose treatment included radiotherapy and nephrectomy. As DNA, the CDR3 is TGTGCCAGCAGCTTTAGGGAGACCCAGTACTTC. Encoded protein: CASSFRETQYF.